This is a list of T cell receptor beta chains from one sample in a study of blood T cell repertoires in COVID-19. Only in-frame clones appear in the TCRdb table, and some are missing; sequencing was by immunoSEQ multiplex PCR. The sample lists over 150,000 clones, 76% seen once, with 3.5% to 4.5% in the top ten. Material: peripheral blood. The receptor source for this set is a woman of 80 years or more with acute or convalescent COVID-19. Both conserved end residues are part of each CDR3. The order of the fields is CDR3 length, J gene, D gene, V gene, clone size, CDR3 protein, CDR3 DNA. D genes are given only for firm matches. Clone size appears in some rows only: once, few, many, or a class for an expanded clone.

CDR3 length: 17
J gene: TRBJ2-3
D gene: .
V gene: TRBV2
clone size: .
CDR3 protein: CASSAQGRGANTDTQYF
CDR3 DNA: TGTGCCAGCAGTGCCCAGGGCCGGGGGGCTAACACAGATACGCAGTATTTT

CDR3 length: 18
J gene: TRBJ1-2
D gene: TRBD1
V gene: TRBV4-3
clone size: .
CDR3 protein: CASSQDTGAILNNYGYTF
CDR3 DNA: TGCGCCAGCAGCCAAGATACAGGGGCGATTTTAAATAACTATGGCTACACCTTC

CDR3 length: 16
J gene: TRBJ2-1
D gene: TRBD1
V gene: TRBV10-2
clone size: .
CDR3 protein: CASSEPRDRGSGEQFF
CDR3 DNA: TGCGCCAGCAGTGAACCCCGGGACAGGGGATCTGGTGAGCAGTTCTTC

CDR3 length: 15
J gene: TRBJ1-1
D gene: .
V gene: TRBV14
clone size: .
CDR3 protein: CASSQEGALNTEAFF
CDR3 DNA: TGTGCCAGCAGCCAAGAGGGGGCTTTGAACACTGAAGCTTTCTTT

CDR3 length: 17
J gene: TRBJ2-3
D gene: .
V gene: TRBV5-1
clone size: .
CDR3 protein: CASTKGEGRARADTQYF
CDR3 DNA: TGCGCCAGCACCAAGGGGGAGGGGAGGGCCCGGGCAGATACGCAGTATTTT

CDR3 length: 14
J gene: TRBJ2-3
D gene: TRBD1
V gene: TRBV6-6
clone size: once
CDR3 protein: CASSYVDRANTQYF
CDR3 DNA: TGTGCCAGCAGTTACGTTGACAGGGCGAATACGCAGTATTTT

CDR3 length: 16
J gene: TRBJ1-4
D gene: .
V gene: TRBV6-6
clone size: .
CDR3 protein: CASSYETTGGGEKLFF
CDR3 DNA: TGTGCCAGCAGTTACGAAACCACGGGGGGAGGTGAAAAACTGTTTTTT

CDR3 length: 18
J gene: TRBJ1-1
D gene: TRBD1
V gene: TRBV9
clone size: .
CDR3 protein: CASSRNTGTGLWETEAFF
CDR3 DNA: TGTGCCAGCAGCCGAAACACCGGGACAGGGCTATGGGAAACTGAAGCTTTCTTT

CDR3 length: 12
J gene: TRBJ1-2
D gene: .
V gene: TRBV10-3
clone size: once
CDR3 protein: CAISESSYGYTF
CDR3 DNA: TGTGCCATCAGTGAGTCCAGCTATGGCTACACCTTC

CDR3 length: 16
J gene: TRBJ2-2
D gene: TRBD2
V gene: TRBV5-8
clone size: .
CDR3 protein: CASRRRTSGATGELFF
CDR3 DNA: TGTGCCAGCAGACGTAGGACTAGCGGGGCCACCGGGGAGCTGTTTTTT

CDR3 length: 15
J gene: TRBJ2-3
D gene: TRBD2
V gene: TRBV7-3
clone size: .
CDR3 protein: CASSASGASTDTQYF
CDR3 DNA: TGTGCCAGCAGCGCAAGCGGGGCCAGCACAGATACGCAGTATTTT

CDR3 length: 18
J gene: TRBJ2-1
D gene: TRBD2
V gene: TRBV7-2
clone size: .
CDR3 protein: CASSLGAIGRGTYNEQFF
CDR3 DNA: TGTGCCAGCAGCTTAGGTGCCATAGGGCGGGGGACCTACAATGAGCAGTTCTTC

CDR3 length: 17
J gene: TRBJ1-4
D gene: TRBD1
V gene: TRBV6-4
clone size: .
CDR3 protein: CASSDSDRGATNEKLFF
CDR3 DNA: TGTGCCAGCAGTGACTCTGACAGGGGGGCAACTAATGAAAAACTGTTTTTT

CDR3 length: 13
J gene: TRBJ1-2
D gene: TRBD1
V gene: TRBV3-1/TRBV3-2
clone size: once
CDR3 protein: CASSQDRDYGYTF
CDR3 DNA: TGTGCCAGCAGCCAGGACAGGGACTATGGCTACACCTTC

CDR3 length: 15
J gene: TRBJ2-7
D gene: TRBD1
V gene: TRBV14
clone size: .
CDR3 protein: CASSQGQGAPYEQYF
CDR3 DNA: TGTGCCAGCAGCCAAGGACAGGGGGCCCCCTACGAGCAGTACTTC

CDR3 length: 17
J gene: TRBJ1-5
D gene: .
V gene: TRBV10-3
clone size: .
CDR3 protein: CAISEGGLDGGNQPQHF
CDR3 DNA: TGTGCCATCAGTGAAGGAGGGCTCGATGGGGGCAATCAGCCCCAGCATTTT

CDR3 length: 17
J gene: TRBJ2-1
D gene: TRBD2
V gene: TRBV7-2
clone size: .
CDR3 protein: CASSLVSTSGHYNEQFF
CDR3 DNA: TGTGCCAGCAGCTTAGTCTCGACTAGCGGACACTACAATGAGCAGTTCTTC